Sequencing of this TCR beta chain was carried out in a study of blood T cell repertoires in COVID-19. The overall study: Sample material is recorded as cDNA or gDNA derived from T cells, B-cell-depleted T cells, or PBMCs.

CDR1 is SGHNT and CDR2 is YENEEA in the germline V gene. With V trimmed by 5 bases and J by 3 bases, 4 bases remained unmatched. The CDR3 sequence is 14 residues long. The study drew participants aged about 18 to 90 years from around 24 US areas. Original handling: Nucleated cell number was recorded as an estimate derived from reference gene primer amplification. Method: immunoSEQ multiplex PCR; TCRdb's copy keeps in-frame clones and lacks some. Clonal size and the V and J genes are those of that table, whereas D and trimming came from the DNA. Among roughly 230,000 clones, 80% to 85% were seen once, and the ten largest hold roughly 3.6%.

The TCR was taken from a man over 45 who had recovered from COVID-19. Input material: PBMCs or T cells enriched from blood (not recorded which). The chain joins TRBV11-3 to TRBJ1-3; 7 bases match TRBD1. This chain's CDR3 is CASSDRVFGNTIYF. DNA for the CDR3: TGTGCCAGCAGCGACAGGGTTTTTGGAAACACCATATATTTT.